Following are 28 T cell receptor beta chains from one sample sequenced in a study of cytomegalovirus exposure and HLA in healthy donors. PCR amplification relied on 60 Vbeta primers (plus 13 Jbeta primers). Sequencing was performed with immunoSEQ multiplex PCR; in TCRdb, only in-frame clones are kept and a portion is missing. The sample has about 190,000 clones; roughly 76% are singletons. The specimen sequenced was PBMCs. Receptor source: a man in his forties in good health and CMV-seropositive.

A single count supports this clone. J is TRBJ2-1 and V is TRBV5-8, with 11 nucleotides matching TRBD2. Germline V gene data show CDR1 as SGHTS and CDR2 as YDEGEE. This CDR3 region has 16 residues. V lost 5 bases and J lost 8; bases outside the gene matches: 12. The CDR3 DNA sequence: TGTGCCAGCAGTTTAGCGGGGGGGCCTAGAGGGGATGAGCAGTTCTTC. Translating it yields CASSLAGGPRGDEQFF.

This chain links TRBV6-6 with TRBJ1-3, with TRBD2 identical over 8 bases. The J call may be mistaken, given a closer DNA end match to TRBJ2-2. The CDR3 has 15 amino acids. From germline, CDR1 is MNHNY and CDR2 SVGAGI (reference sequence). The chain's CDR3 is CASSKLAEYTGELFF. The CDR3 nucleotides read TGTGCCAGCAGTAAACTAGCGGAGTACACCGGGGAGCTGTTTTTT.

This chain joins TRBV5-1 and TRBJ1-5; tentative D call: TRBD1 (6 bases). The germline gives CDR1 SGHRS, CDR2 YFSETQ. The CDR3 is 13 residues long. V gave up 4 bases and J gave up 7 bases, with 12 bases separating them. CDR3 protein: CASSQQGGQPQHF. The CDR3 DNA follows: TGCGCCAGCAGCCAACAGGGTGGACAGCCCCAGCATTTT.

The J gene is TRBJ2-5, the V gene TRBV9; the D gene is possibly TRBD2 (5 bases). Trimming removed 3 bases at V and 1 base at J, with 19 bases between. The CDR3 spans 17 residues. CDR1 is SGDLS, CDR2 YYNGEE, per germline. This chain's CDR3 is CASSDGGPPGSQETQYF. In DNA form, the CDR3 reads TGTGCCAGCAGCGACGGAGGCCCACCGGGAAGCCAAGAGACCCAGTACTTC.

This clone was seen a handful of times. The gene calls are TRBV5-1 and TRBJ2-7; 8 bases map to TRBD1. The CDR3 runs 14 residues. CDR1 and CDR2 from the germline V gene are SGHRS and YFSETQ. Losses at the gene ends were 3 bases for V and 6 bases for J; bases not matched to a gene: 8. The CDR3 protein is CASSSRQGYGEQYF. In DNA form, the CDR3 reads TGCGCCAGCAGCTCGCGACAGGGGTATGGCGAGCAGTACTTC.

CDR3 nucleotide sequence: TGCGCCAGCAGCTCAAGCGGGGGGCCCTCGACCCAGTACTTC. Translated, it gives CASSSSGGPSTQYF. The chain couples TRBV5-1 to TRBJ2-5; 9 bases are a match to TRBD2. Germline CDR1 SGHRS, CDR2 YFSETQ. This CDR3 spans 14 amino acids. V shed 3 bases and J 7 bases; nucleotides not matched to a gene: 7. Full variable domain (rest looked up from reference TRBV5-1 and TRBJ2-5): KAGVTQTPRYLIKTRGQQVTLSCSPISGHRSVSWYQQTPGQGLQFLFEYFSETQRNKGNFPGRFSGRQFSNSRSEMNVSTLELGDSALYLCASSSSGGPSTQYFGPGTRLLVL.

V is TRBV28 and J is TRBJ2-3, with D perhaps TRBD1 (5 bases). Germline loops: CDR1 MDHEN, CDR2 SYDVKM. Trimming shortened V by 8 bases and J by 7 bases, and 16 bases separated the two germline ends. CDR3 length: 13 amino acids. The CDR3 reads CASGFMGPNTQYF. CDR3 nucleotides: TGTGCCAGCGGGTTTATGGGGCCTAATACGCAGTATTTT.

The chain has TRBV27 and TRBJ1-5; D is possibly TRBD1 (5 bases). Trimming took off 0 bases at V and 6 bases at J, with 6 bases between the two ends. In germline, CDR1 is MNHEY, CDR2 SMNVEV (reference sequence). The CDR3 loop spans 13 amino acids. This CDR3 reads CASSLSGLQPQHF. The CDR3 nucleotides are TGTGCCAGCAGTTTATCGGGACTTCAGCCCCAGCATTTT.

Comments on this clone: Relative to the germline gene, one junction end is altered; a read error may explain this. The rearrangement links TRBV6-5 to TRBJ2-5; possible D gene TRBD1, 5 bases. CDR3 size: 13 residues. Per the germline V gene, CDR1 is MNHEY and CDR2 is SVGAGI. The CDR3 reads CASHRQRQEAQYF. CDR3 in DNA: TGTGCCTCCCACCGACAGAGACAAGAGGCCCAGTACTTC.

The genes are TRBV30 and TRBJ2-1; tentatively, D is TRBD2 (6 bases). CDR3 size: 11 residues. V lost 7 bases, J lost 10 bases, and 14 bases lay in between. Germline V gene lookup returns CDR1 GTSNPN and CDR2 SVGIG (reference sequence). The CDR3 loop is CAYHPGLEQFF. CDR3 coding DNA: TGTGCCTACCATCCGGGACTCGAGCAGTTCTTC.

The chain recombines TRBV5-1 with TRBJ2-3; 10 bases match TRBD2. Germline CDR1 reads SGHRS; CDR2 reads YFSETQ. The CDR3 covers 15 residues. V was pared by 4 bases and J by 0 bases, with 2 bases of the junction left unmatched. CDR3 sequence: CASSGSGGSTDTQYF. As DNA, the CDR3 is TGCGCCAGCAGCGGTAGCGGGGGGAGCACAGATACGCAGTATTTT.

As concerns this clone: Other DNA sequences in this specimen translate into the identical CDR3. This chain links TRBV20-1 with TRBJ1-2; no clear D gene. The CDR3 is 11 residues long. V was pared by 5 bases and J by 2 bases, with 6 bases between. Germline CDR1 is DFQATT and CDR2 is SNEGSKA (reference sequence). CDR3 nucleotide sequence: TGCAGTGCTCCGGGAAACTATGGCTACACCTTC. Amino acid sequence: CSAPGNYGYTF.

The chain employs TRBV10-3 and TRBJ2-7, with 11 bases lining up with TRBD2. CDR3 size: 16 residues. V dropped 6 bases and J dropped 1; count of bases not matched to a gene: 8. Looked up from germline, CDR1 is ENHRY and CDR2 is SYGVKD. Here the CDR3 DNA reads TGTGCCATCAGGGTAGCGGGGGGGGAGAGGTCCTACGAGCAGTACTTC. It codes for CAIRVAGGERSYEQYF.

The V gene is TRBV27, the J gene TRBJ2-3; D may be TRBD1 (5 bases). Germline assignment: CDR1 MNHEY and CDR2 SMNVEV (reference sequence). CDR3 size: 14 residues. V was trimmed by 9 bases and J by 1 base, leaving 14 bases between them. CDR3 sequence (DNA): TGTGCCAGGCGCAGGCCCAGGGGCACAGATACGCAGTATTTT. As protein: CARRRPRGTDTQYF.

The genes are TRBV4-2 and TRBJ2-5; 8 nucleotides align to TRBD2. Per the germline V gene, CDR1 is LGHNA and CDR2 is YNFKEQ. This CDR3 has 16 residues. The V and J ends lost 0 bases and 6 bases, in that order; junction bases with no gene match: 9. The chain's CDR3 is CASSQDGSGGGKTQYF. DNA of the CDR3: TGTGCCAGCAGCCAAGATGGAAGCGGGGGAGGGAAGACCCAGTACTTC.

The chain carries TRBV19 and TRBJ1-2; D is undetermined. Germline CDR1 and CDR2: LNHDA and SQIVND (reference sequence). The CDR3 loop spans 16 amino acids. Trimming pared 3 bases from V and 5 bases from J, leaving 19 bases between. CDR3 loop: CASSMSHAARLYGYTF. The CDR3 DNA sequence: TGTGCCAGTAGTATGTCGCATGCCGCAAGACTGTATGGCTACACCTTC. The variable domain in full, completed from reference TRBV19 and TRBJ1-2, reads DGGITQSPKYLFRKEGQNVTLSCEQNLNHDAMYWYRQDPGQGLRLIYYSQIVNDFQKGDIAEGYSVSREKKESFPLTVTSAQKNPTAFYLCASSMSHAARLYGYTFGSGTRLTVV.

CDR3 sequence reads: CASSPVVQRAHNEQYF. The CDR3 coding sequence is TGTGCCAGCTCACCGGTGGTCCAGCGGGCTCATAATGAGCAGTACTTC. The chain is built from TRBV18 and TRBJ2-7; D might be TRBD2 (6 bases). Between the trimmed V and J ends, which lost 3 bases and 7 bases, there was a span of 22 bases. From germline, CDR1 is KGHSH and CDR2 LQKENI. The CDR3 has 16 amino acids.

This clone has only one observation. The chain carries TRBV11-2 and TRBJ2-5, with 7 positions matching TRBD2. Germline CDR1 reads SGHAT; CDR2 reads FQNNGV. V was pared by 5 bases and J by 5 bases, with 11 bases of the junction left unmatched. CDR3 length: 15 residues. The CDR3 DNA follows: TGTGCCAGCAGCCCAAGTCCGGGGGGTAAGGAGACCCAGTACTTC. Its protein product is CASSPSPGGKETQYF.

The chain uses TRBV6-1 and TRBJ1-5, with D perhaps TRBD1 (6 bases). The CDR3 sequence is 15 residues long. The germline V gene has CDR1 MNHNS and CDR2 SASEGT. V was clipped by 3 bases and J by 1 base, with 10 bases between them. For the CDR3, the DNA is TGTGCCAGCAGTGACTGGCAGGGGAGCAATCAGCCCCAGCATTTT. Its protein product is CASSDWQGSNQPQHF.

This clone has only a few counts. The chain links TRBV7-6 to TRBJ1-1; a possible D gene is TRBD1 (6 bases). The CDR3 is 15 amino acids. V lost 2 bases, J lost 4 bases, and 14 bases lay in between. Germline CDR1 is SGHVS and CDR2 is FNYEAQ. The CDR3 nucleotides are TGTGCCAGCAGCTTAAAGGTCGAGGGGGTCACTGAAGCTTTCTTT. Amino acid sequence: CASSLKVEGVTEAFF.

The CDR3 loop is CASQWEISRSGQPQHF. The CDR3 DNA sequence: TGTGCCAGCCAGTGGGAAATATCAAGGAGCGGTCAGCCCCAGCATTTT. The chain uses TRBV28 and TRBJ1-5, with D uncertain. The V end was cut by 8 bases, the J end by 6 bases, with 23 bases between. Germline V gene data show CDR1 as MDHEN and CDR2 as SYDVKM. The CDR3 is 16 residues long. The whole variable domain, filled in from reference TRBV28 and TRBJ1-5, reads DVKVTQSSRYLVKRTGEKVFLECVQDMDHENMFWYRQDPGLGLRLIYFSYDVKMKEKGDIPEGYSVSREKKERFSLILESASTNQTSMYLCASQWEISRSGQPQHFGDGTRLSIL.

The gene calls are TRBV6-6 and TRBJ2-1, with TRBD1 as a possible D gene (5 bases). Germline V gives CDR1 MNHNY, CDR2 SVGAGI (reference sequence). This CDR3 has 15 residues. V was clipped by 7 bases and J by 2 bases, with 15 bases between them. The CDR3 DNA follows: TGTGCCAGCATAAAGGGCAGGGTGGCCTACAATGAGCAGTTCTTC. Translated, it gives CASIKGRVAYNEQFF.

This chain uses TRBV5-4 with TRBJ2-7, with 7 bases that match TRBD1. Germline V gives CDR1 SGHNT, CDR2 YYREEE (reference sequence). This CDR3 region has 16 residues. V dropped 4 bases and J dropped 2; count of bases not matched to a gene: 12. CDR3 bases: TGTGCCAGCAGCCCCGGACAGGCAACCTTCACCTACGAGCAGTACTTC. As protein: CASSPGQATFTYEQYF.

The chain couples TRBV9 to TRBJ2-7; no firm D call. With 0 bases removed from V and 12 bases from J, the gap between germline ends came to 13 bases. This CDR3 contains 12 residues. Germline lookup yields CDR1 SGDLS and CDR2 YYNGEE. CDR3 nucleotide sequence: TGTGCCAGCAGCGTAGGCTTCCAACACCTGTACTTC. It codes for CASSVGFQHLYF.

The chain links TRBV5-4 to TRBJ2-5; tentative D call: TRBD1 (6 bases). TRBJ2-7 explains the end of the DNA better; the J call may be wrong. Germline V gives CDR1 SGHNT, CDR2 YYREEE (reference sequence). The CDR3 loop spans 16 amino acids. The DNA for the CDR3 is TGTGCCAGCAGCTCCGCTCGGACAGCGAGCTCCTACGAGCAGTACTTC. Translation: CASSSARTASSYEQYF.

The gene calls are TRBV5-4 and TRBJ1-2; 11 bases map to TRBD1. The CDR3 consists of 13 residues. Germline CDR1 is SGHNT and CDR2 is YYREEE (reference sequence). J gave up 6 bases and V 4 bases, and 2 bases lay outside the gene matches. CDR3 in amino acids: CASSADRGHGYTF. The DNA for the CDR3 is TGTGCCAGCAGCGCGGACAGGGGGCATGGCTACACCTTC.

The J gene is TRBJ2-3, the V gene TRBV6-5; D call uncertain. The V gene lost 6 bases and the J gene lost 6 bases, with 13 bases spanning the gap. The CDR3 extends over 13 amino acids. Germline CDR1 is MNHEY and CDR2 is SVGAGI. The CDR3 bases are TGTGCCAGCAGACAAGGCTCCAGGGATACGCAGTATTTT. Translation gives CASRQGSRDTQYF.

CDR3 DNA sequence: TGTGCCAGCAGCTCAATCCCGACAGGGCCCAACGAGCAGTACTTC. Residues: CASSSIPTGPNEQYF. This rearrangement joins TRBV7-2 to TRBJ2-7; TRBD1 matches 7 bases. This CDR3 has 15 residues. In germline, CDR1 is SGHTA, CDR2 FQGNSA. The V and J ends lost 4 bases and 5 bases, in that order; junction bases with no gene match: 11.